A single sample is the source of the 26 T cell receptor beta chains below, sequenced in a study of OX40 agonist ivuxolimab in advanced cancers. Profiled with immunoSEQ multiplex PCR; TCRdb holds only in-frame clones, not every one. The repertoire includes roughly 60,000 clones, around 83% of them detected once, and about 3% sits in the top ten. Sequencing used CD4+ or CD8+ T cells sorted from blood, obtained in a trial of the OX40 agonist ivuxolimab. Every receptor here comes from an adult with an advanced solid tumor such as melanoma, head and neck, liver or kidney cancer.

The J gene is TRBJ1-1, the V gene TRBV7-3, with D unclear. V gave up 4 bases and J gave up 3 bases, with 9 bases separating them. Germline CDR1 SGHTA, CDR2 FQGTGA. CDR3 length equals 13 residues. DNA for the CDR3: TGTGCCAGCAGCTCCGGACCGGACACTGAAGCTTTCTTT. Its translation: CASSSGPDTEAFF.

The chain couples TRBV2 to TRBJ2-5; 12 bases fit TRBD2. CDR3 size: 17 residues. Trimming cost V 6 bases and J 1 base; bases outside gene matches: 9. The germline V gene has CDR1 SNHLY and CDR2 FYNNEI. The CDR3 nucleotides read TGTGCCAGCAGCCAGACGTTGACTAGCGGGGGCCAAGAGACCCAGTACTTC. It codes for CASSQTLTSGGQETQYF.

This rearrangement joins TRBV5-1 to TRBJ2-7, with D unclear. Germline V gene data show CDR1 as SGHRS and CDR2 as YFSETQ. V lost 4 bases and J 2 bases, leaving 10 bases between the germline ends. CDR3 length equals 13 residues. CDR3 amino acids: CASSPDDAYEQYF. CDR3 nucleotides: TGCGCCAGCAGCCCCGATGATGCCTACGAGCAGTACTTC.

In its sample, this clone was seen once. The rearrangement links TRBV7-2 to TRBJ2-3; 7 bases are a match to TRBD2. Germline loops: CDR1 SGHTA, CDR2 FQGNSA. CDR3 size: 13 residues. The junction had 4 bases not matched to a gene; V was cut back by 5 bases and J by 5 bases. This chain's CDR3 is CASSVQREDTQYF. CDR3 bases: TGTGCCAGCAGCGTCCAGCGGGAAGATACGCAGTATTTT. Filled out from reference TRBV7-2 and TRBJ2-3, the complete variable domain reads GAGVSQSPSNKVTEKGKDVELRCDPISGHTALYWYRQSLGQGLEFLIYFQGNSAPDKSGLPSDRFSAERTGGSVSTLTIQRTQQEDSAVYLCASSVQREDTQYFGPGTRLTVL.

This clone was seen only a few times. The chain links TRBV19 to TRBJ1-1; tentative D call: TRBD1 (5 bases). Germline loops: CDR1 LNHDA, CDR2 SQIVND (reference sequence). V gave up 3 bases and J gave up 5 bases, with 13 bases separating them. The CDR3 length is 14 residues. The CDR3 nucleotides read TGTGCCAGTAGTATTTCGGGGGAGGCAACTGAAGCTTTCTTT. Translated, it gives CASSISGEATEAFF. The full variable domain, in which reference TRBV19 and TRBJ1-1 provide the parts outside the CDR3, is DGGITQSPKYLFRKEGQNVTLSCEQNLNHDAMYWYRQDPGQGLRLIYYSQIVNDFQKGDIAEGYSVSREKKESFPLTVTSAQKNPTAFYLCASSISGEATEAFFGQGTRLTVV.

V is TRBV7-8 and J is TRBJ2-2; TRBD2 might be the D (5 bases). V lost 1 base and J lost 2, with 11 bases in between. Germline loops: CDR1 SGHVS, CDR2 FQNEAQ. This CDR3 is 16 amino acids long. The CDR3 nucleotides are TGTGCCAGCAGCTTAGGGCACCGGGAAAACACCGGGGAGCTGTTTTTT. It encodes CASSLGHRENTGELFF.

This chain links TRBV6-1 with TRBJ2-3; D ambiguous. Germline assignment: CDR1 MNHNS and CDR2 SASEGT. V lost 3 bases, J lost 5 bases, and 9 bases lay in between. This CDR3 has 13 residues. The CDR3 spells CASSDLRGDTQYF. The CDR3 coding sequence is TGTGCCAGCAGTGACCTGAGAGGAGATACGCAGTATTTT.

V usage is TRBV6-1 and J usage is TRBJ2-7; D is uncertain. The CDR3 contains 12 residues. Between the trimmed V and J ends, which lost 7 bases and 0 bases, there was a span of 7 bases. The germline gives CDR1 MNHNS, CDR2 SASEGT. The CDR3 protein is CASNQYSYEQYF. CDR3 DNA: TGTGCCAGCAACCAGTACTCCTACGAGCAGTACTTC.

The V and J genes are TRBV2 and TRBJ2-5; no firm D call. V was cut by 3 bases and J by 5 bases, with 13 bases left in between. The CDR3 runs to 14 residues. CDR1 SNHLY and CDR2 FYNNEI come from the germline V gene. CDR3 protein: CASSDRTSQETQYF. DNA of the CDR3: TGTGCCAGCAGTGACCGGACGTCACAGGAGACCCAGTACTTC.

V and J are TRBV7-2 and TRBJ1-2; no reliable D call. Germline V lookup: CDR1 SGHTA, CDR2 FQGNSA. CDR3 length equals 13 residues. V lost 2 bases to trimming and J lost 6 bases, with 10 bases between them. The CDR3 DNA is TGTGCCAGCAGCTTACGTCCAGGCGATGGCTACACCTTC. Protein product: CASSLRPGDGYTF.

This clone was seen a single time. V is TRBV7-2 and J is TRBJ2-5; 7 nucleotides match TRBD2. Germline assignment: CDR1 SGHTA and CDR2 FQGNSA. Trimming removed 5 bases from V and 6 bases from J; junction bases left unmatched: 12. The CDR3 runs to 15 residues. CDR3 DNA: TGTGCCAGCAGCGCCTTCGGTGGAGCGGGGAAGACCCAGTACTTC. Translation: CASSAFGGAGKTQYF.

V usage is TRBV7-8 and J usage is TRBJ2-2; 7 nucleotides agree with TRBD2. This CDR3 contains 16 residues. CDR1 is SGHVS, CDR2 FQNEAQ, per germline. J was trimmed by 0 bases and V by 4 bases; bases with no gene match: 5. The CDR3 protein is CASSSSGGTNTGELFF. CDR3 coding DNA: TGTGCCAGCAGCTCCTCGGGAGGAACGAACACCGGGGAGCTGTTTTTT.

This clone is deemed medium-sized. V is TRBV27 and J is TRBJ1-2; perhaps TRBD1 as D (5 bases). Trimming cost V 4 bases and J 8 bases, with 17 bases left between them. Germline V CDR1 and CDR2: MNHEY, SMNVEV (reference sequence). The CDR3 runs 14 residues. The CDR3 bases are TGTGCCAGCAGTTACACACCTTTTGGGGGGGGCTACACCTTC. Amino acid sequence: CASSYTPFGGGYTF.

The V and J genes are TRBV18 and TRBJ1-2, with 8 bases aligning to TRBD1. CDR1 is KGHSH, CDR2 LQKENI, per germline. This CDR3 has 15 amino acids. Trimming took 0 bases from V and 1 from J; bases not matched to a gene: 1. The CDR3 region is CASSPPGQDNYGYTF. CDR3 bases: TGTGCCAGCTCACCACCGGGACAGGATAACTATGGCTACACCTTC. Complete variable domain (other parts from reference TRBV18 and TRBJ1-2): NAGVMQNPRHLVRRRGQEARLRCSPMKGHSHVYWYRQLPEEGLKFMVYLQKENIIDESGMPKERFSAEFPKEGPSILRIQQVVRGDSAAYFCASSPPGQDNYGYTFGSGTRLTVV.

V is TRBV28 and J is TRBJ2-7; D is perhaps TRBD2 (6 bases). V lost 5 bases and J 1 base, leaving 18 bases between the germline ends. The CDR3 covers 16 residues. Per the germline V gene, CDR1 is MDHEN and CDR2 is SYDVKM. Here the CDR3 DNA reads TGTGCCAGCAGTGAGGGGCAGCCGGGACTTTCCTACGAGCAGTACTTC. Its translation is CASSEGQPGLSYEQYF.

This chain connects TRBV6-6 to TRBJ1-5; maybe TRBD1 (6 bases). Trimming took 5 bases from V and 5 from J, leaving 13 bases between them. The CDR3 contains 14 residues. CDR1 MNHNY and CDR2 SVGAGI come from the germline V gene (reference sequence). Written as DNA, the CDR3 is TGTGCCAGCAGTATAGGGGGGGCAGATCAGCCCCAGCATTTT. It yields the protein CASSIGGADQPQHF.

The chain recombines TRBV4-1 with TRBJ2-1, with D perhaps being TRBD1 or TRBD2 (5 bases each). The CDR3 has 15 residues. V lost 5 bases and J lost 6, with 17 bases in between. CDR1 MGHRA and CDR2 YSYEKL come from the germline V gene. CDR3: CASSSFRDQGNEQFF. The CDR3 DNA reads TGCGCCAGCAGCAGTTTCCGGGACCAGGGCAATGAGCAGTTCTTC.

This rearrangement joins TRBV5-1 to TRBJ1-1; 10 bases agree with TRBD1. CDR1 is SGHRS, CDR2 YFSETQ, per germline. Trimming took 2 bases from V and 1 from J; bases not matched to a gene: 2. There are 15 residues in the CDR3. The CDR3 loop reads CASSLGTGENTEAFF. The CDR3, as DNA: TGCGCCAGCAGCTTAGGGACAGGGGAGAACACTGAAGCTTTCTTT. Combining the CDR3 with reference TRBV5-1 and TRBJ1-1 gives the whole variable domain KAGVTQTPRYLIKTRGQQVTLSCSPISGHRSVSWYQQTPGQGLQFLFEYFSETQRNKGNFPGRFSGRQFSNSRSEMNVSTLELGDSALYLCASSLGTGENTEAFFGQGTRLTVV.

The J gene is TRBJ1-1, the V gene TRBV7-2; no definite D call. Trimming stripped 6 bases from V and 4 bases from J, with 12 bases between. The CDR3 length is 13 residues. Germline V gives CDR1 SGHTA, CDR2 FQGNSA. CDR3 coding DNA: TGTGCCAGCAGTCTAACATGGGGCACTGAAGCTTTCTTT. Residues: CASSLTWGTEAFF.

V is TRBV7-9 and J is TRBJ2-3, with 8 bases aligning to TRBD1. The CDR3 runs 15 residues. The germline V gene has CDR1 SEHNR and CDR2 FQNEAQ (reference sequence). The J segment lost 2 bases and the V segment lost 6 bases, leaving 7 bases of the junction unmatched. The CDR3 sequence: CASRDRGLSTDTQYF. DNA for the CDR3: TGTGCCAGCAGAGACAGGGGCTTATCCACAGATACGCAGTATTTT.

This chain uses TRBV2 with TRBJ2-2; 13 bases agree with TRBD2. This CDR3 region has 20 residues. V dropped 1 base and J dropped 6; count of bases not matched to a gene: 14. Per germline, CDR1 SNHLY and CDR2 FYNNEI. The CDR3 region is CASSEVFGRTSGRGAGELFF. Written as DNA, the CDR3 is TGTGCCAGCAGTGAAGTCTTCGGGAGGACTAGCGGGAGAGGCGCCGGGGAGCTGTTTTTT.

This clone was observed a single time. The rearrangement joins TRBV6-5 to TRBJ2-2; maybe TRBD1 (6 bases). V was cut by 6 bases and J by 1 base, with 12 bases left in between. The CDR3 extends over 15 amino acids. The germline V gene has CDR1 MNHEY and CDR2 SVGAGI. This CDR3 reads CASRGTLQNTGELFF. For the CDR3, the DNA is TGTGCCAGCAGAGGGACACTTCAGAACACCGGGGAGCTGTTTTTT.

The rearrangement joins TRBV6-6 to TRBJ2-5, with 9 bases lining up with TRBD1. CDR3 length: 15 amino acids. Trimming removed 11 bases from V and 1 base from J; junction bases left unmatched: 11. Germline CDR1 reads MNHNY; CDR2 reads SVGAGI (reference sequence). The DNA for the CDR3 is TGTGCCGCCGCCCTCGGGACAGGGCCCCAAGAGACCCAGTACTTC. Translated: CAAALGTGPQETQYF.

The V and J genes are TRBV4-1 and TRBJ2-5, with D possibly called TRBD1 or TRBD2 (5 bases each). Trimming pared 3 bases from V and 2 bases from J, leaving 13 bases between. CDR1 is MGHRA and CDR2 is YSYEKL in the germline V gene. The CDR3 consists of 15 residues. The CDR3: CASSQSGQMQETQYF. In DNA, the CDR3 is TGCGCCAGCAGCCAGAGCGGACAAATGCAAGAGACCCAGTACTTC.

The V gene is TRBV7-2, the J gene TRBJ2-1; 7 bases are shared with TRBD1. Looked up from germline, CDR1 is SGHTA and CDR2 is FQGNSA. With V trimmed by 5 bases and J by 0 bases, 10 bases remained unmatched. This CDR3 is built from 17 residues. The CDR3 bases are TGTGCCAGCAGCACCCGAGCAGGGGGTCCCTCCTACAATGAGCAGTTCTTC. Its protein is CASSTRAGGPSYNEQFF.

The chain combines TRBV5-1 with TRBJ2-3, with TRBD1 matching over 7 bases. The CDR3 consists of 17 residues. Germline V lookup: CDR1 SGHRS, CDR2 YFSETQ. V was pared by 0 bases and J by 2 bases, with 9 bases of the junction left unmatched. The CDR3 loop is CASSLGGQGVVTDTQYF. CDR3 sequence (DNA): TGCGCCAGCAGCTTGGGTGGCCAGGGGGTTGTCACAGATACGCAGTATTTT. Variable domain in full (rest from reference TRBV5-1 and TRBJ2-3): KAGVTQTPRYLIKTRGQQVTLSCSPISGHRSVSWYQQTPGQGLQFLFEYFSETQRNKGNFPGRFSGRQFSNSRSEMNVSTLELGDSALYLCASSLGGQGVVTDTQYFGPGTRLTVL.